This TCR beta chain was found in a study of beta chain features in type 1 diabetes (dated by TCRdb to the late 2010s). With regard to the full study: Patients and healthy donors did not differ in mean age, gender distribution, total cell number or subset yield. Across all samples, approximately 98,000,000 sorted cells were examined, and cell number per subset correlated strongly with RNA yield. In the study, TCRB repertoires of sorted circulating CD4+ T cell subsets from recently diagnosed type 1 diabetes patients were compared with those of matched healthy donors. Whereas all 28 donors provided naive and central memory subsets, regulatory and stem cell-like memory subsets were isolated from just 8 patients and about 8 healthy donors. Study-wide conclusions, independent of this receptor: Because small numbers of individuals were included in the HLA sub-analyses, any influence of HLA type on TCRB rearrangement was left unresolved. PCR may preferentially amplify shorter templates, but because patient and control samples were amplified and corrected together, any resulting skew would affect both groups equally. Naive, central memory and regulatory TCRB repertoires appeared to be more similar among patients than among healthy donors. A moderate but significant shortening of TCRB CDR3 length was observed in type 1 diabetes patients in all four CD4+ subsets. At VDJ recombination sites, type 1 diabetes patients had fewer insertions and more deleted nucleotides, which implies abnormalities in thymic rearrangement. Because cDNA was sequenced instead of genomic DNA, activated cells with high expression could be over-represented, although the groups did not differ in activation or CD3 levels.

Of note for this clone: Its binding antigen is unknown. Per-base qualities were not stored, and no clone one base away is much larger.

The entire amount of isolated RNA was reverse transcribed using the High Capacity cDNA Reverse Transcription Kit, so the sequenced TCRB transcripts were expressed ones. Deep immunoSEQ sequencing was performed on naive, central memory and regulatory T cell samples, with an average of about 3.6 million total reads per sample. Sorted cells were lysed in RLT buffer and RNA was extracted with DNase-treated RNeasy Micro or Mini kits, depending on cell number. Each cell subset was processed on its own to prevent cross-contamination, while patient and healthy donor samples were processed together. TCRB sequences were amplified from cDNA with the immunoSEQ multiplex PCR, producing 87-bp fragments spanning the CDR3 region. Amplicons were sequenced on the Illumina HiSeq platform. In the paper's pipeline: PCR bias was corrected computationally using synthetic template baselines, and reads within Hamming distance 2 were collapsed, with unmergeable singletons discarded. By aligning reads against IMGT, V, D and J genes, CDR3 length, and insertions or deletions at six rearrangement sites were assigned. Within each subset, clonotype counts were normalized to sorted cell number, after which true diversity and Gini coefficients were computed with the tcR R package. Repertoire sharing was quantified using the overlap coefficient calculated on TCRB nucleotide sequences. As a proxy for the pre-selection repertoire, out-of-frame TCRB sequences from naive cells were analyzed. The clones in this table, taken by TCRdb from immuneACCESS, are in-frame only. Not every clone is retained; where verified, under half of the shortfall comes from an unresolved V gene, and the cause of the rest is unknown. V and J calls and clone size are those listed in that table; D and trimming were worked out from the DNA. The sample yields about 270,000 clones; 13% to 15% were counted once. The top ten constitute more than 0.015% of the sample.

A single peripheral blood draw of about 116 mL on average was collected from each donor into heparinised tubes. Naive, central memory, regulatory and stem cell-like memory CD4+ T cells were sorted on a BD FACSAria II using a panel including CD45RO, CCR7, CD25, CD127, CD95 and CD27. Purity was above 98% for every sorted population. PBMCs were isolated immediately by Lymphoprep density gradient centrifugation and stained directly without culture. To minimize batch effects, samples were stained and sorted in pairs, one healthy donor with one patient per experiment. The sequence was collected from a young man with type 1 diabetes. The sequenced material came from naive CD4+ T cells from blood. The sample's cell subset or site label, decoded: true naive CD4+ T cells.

The CDR3 loop reads CASSPFGTGPWEKLFF. At the DNA level, the sequence is TGTGCCAGCAGCCCCTTTGGGACAGGGCCGTGGGAAAAACTGTTTTTT. Recombination linked TRBV7-9 to TRBJ1-4; the junction holds 9 bases that match TRBD1. Trimming accounts for 5 bases at V and 8 bases at J, while the number of junction bases matched to no gene is 12. From its cysteine to its phenylalanine, the CDR3 spans 16 amino acids. CDR3 DNA is the only sequence kept; it has 48 bases, read in frame from the first base. Looking up the germline V gene (reference sequence) yields CDR1 SEHNR and CDR2 FQNEAQ. Reference TRBV7-9 and TRBJ1-4 proteins supply the regions before and after the CDR3; the full variable domain is: DTGVSQNPRHKITKRGQNVTFRCDPISEHNRLYWYRQTLGQGPEFLTYFQNEAQLEKSRLLSDRFSAERPKGSFSTLEIQRTEQGDSAMYLCASSPFGTGPWEKLFFGSGTQLSVL.